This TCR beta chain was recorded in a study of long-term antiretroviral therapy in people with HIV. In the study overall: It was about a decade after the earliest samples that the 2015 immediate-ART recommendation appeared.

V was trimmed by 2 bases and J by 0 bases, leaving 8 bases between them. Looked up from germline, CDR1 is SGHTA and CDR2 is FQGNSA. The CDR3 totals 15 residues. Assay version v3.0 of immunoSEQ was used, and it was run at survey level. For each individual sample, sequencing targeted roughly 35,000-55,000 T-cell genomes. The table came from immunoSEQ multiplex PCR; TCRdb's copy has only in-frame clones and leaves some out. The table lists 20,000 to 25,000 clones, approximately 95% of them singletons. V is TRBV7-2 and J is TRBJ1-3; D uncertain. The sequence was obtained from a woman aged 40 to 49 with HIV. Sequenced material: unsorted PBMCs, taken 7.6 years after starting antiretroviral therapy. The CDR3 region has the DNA TGTGCCAGCAGCTTAACAACGGTCTCTGGAAACACCATATATTTT. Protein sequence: CASSLTTVSGNTIYF.